This is a list of T cell receptor beta chains from one sample in a study of blood T cells in healthy people across ages. One entry per CDR3 protein, called by TCRdb with MiXCR from the 5' RACE reads. The sample contains around 750,000 distinct CDR3 sequences, about 53% of which appear only once. The sequencing sample was made of blood. These receptors were taken from a man older than 75 in good health. CDR3s include the opening cysteine and the closing phenylalanine or tryptophan. The D gene is left open where the match is weak. A clone size is listed for some rows: how often the clone was seen (once, few, many), or a class if it is expanded.

CDR3,DNA,J,V,D,size
CASSQRLPDRREGYEQYF,TGTGCCAGCAGCCAAAGATTACCCGATCGGCGGGAGGGCTACGAGCAGTACTTC,TRBJ2-7,TRBV4-2,TRBD2,-
CASSRRAADNEQFF,TGTGCCAGCAGCAGACGAGCGGCGGACAATGAGCAGTTCTTC,TRBJ2-1,TRBV6-1,-,-
CASSPAGLGSLEQFF,TGTGCCAGCAGTCCGGCCGGACTAGGCAGTCTTGAGCAGTTCTTC,TRBJ2-1,TRBV12-3/TRBV12-4,TRBD2,-
CASSEGFGTYEQYF,TGTGCCAGCAGTGAAGGGTTTGGGACCTACGAGCAGTACTTC,TRBJ2-7,TRBV6-1,-,-
CASSRLLGQPTATNEKLFF,TGTGCCAGCAGCCGACTTTTGGGGCAGCCGACCGCAACTAATGAAAAACTGTTTTTT,TRBJ1-4,TRBV6-1,-,-
CASSRRETGHRYAYF,TGTGCCAGCAGCCGGAGGGAGACTGGTCACAGATACGCGTATTTT,TRBJ2-3,TRBV6-5,-,-
CATSPEDSFVYEQYF,TGTGCCACCAGTCCGGAGGACAGTTTTGTGTATGAGCAGTACTTC,TRBJ2-5,TRBV24-1,-,-
CASSVGLAGWDGELFF,TGTGCCAGCAGCGTGGGACTAGCGGGATGGGACGGGGAGCTGTTTTTT,TRBJ2-2,TRBV9,TRBD2,-
CASSSGQYNEQFF,TGTGCCAGCAGCTCCGGACAGTACAATGAGCAGTTCTTC,TRBJ2-1,TRBV7-9,-,few
CSANDRGASKTQYF,TGCAGTGCTAACGACAGGGGGGCGTCGAAGACCCAGTACTTC,TRBJ2-5,TRBV20-1,TRBD1,few
CASSSRDRGEAFF,TGCGCCAGCAGCTCCCGGGACAGGGGTGAAGCTTTCTTT,TRBJ1-1,TRBV5-1,TRBD1,-
CATSDFGPGGFEQFF,-,TRBJ2-1,TRBV24-1,-,-
CASSARLELGYAYF,TGCGCCAGCAGCGCAAGACTAGAGCTGGGATACGCGTATTTT,TRBJ2-3,TRBV5-1,-,-
CASSAPGQVVWERYF,TGTGCCAGCAGTGCACCGGGACAGGTTGTTTGGGAGCGGTACTTC,TRBJ2-7,TRBV6-1,TRBD1,-
CASSLGSIRLAPYNEQFF,TGCGCCAGCAGCTTGGGGTCTATTAGACTAGCACCCTACAATGAGCAGTTCTTC,TRBJ2-1,TRBV5-1,TRBD2,-
CSAQGGVQYF,TGCAGTGCTCAAGGGGGAGTGCAGTACTTC,TRBJ2-5,TRBV20-1,-,-
CASSLGPGDYEQYF,TGTGCCAGCAGCTTAGGTCCAGGGGACTACGAGCAGTACTTC,TRBJ2-7,TRBV7-2,-,-
CASRRDSPNSPLHF,TGTGCCAGCAGACGGGACAGTCCTAATTCACCCCTCCACTTT,TRBJ1-6,TRBV2,TRBD1,-
CASSLTDRHNTEAFF,TGTGCCAGCAGTTTAACCGACAGACATAACACTGAAGCTTTCTTT,TRBJ1-1,TRBV28,-,-
CSAQTDPYEQYF,TGCAGTGCTCAAACAGACCCCTACGAGCAGTACTTC,TRBJ2-7,TRBV20-1,-,-
CASSVGGLREQYF,TGTGCCAGCAGTGTGGGGGGGCTCCGAGAGCAGTACTTC,TRBJ2-7,TRBV6-1,-,-
CSVGMAYEQYF,TGCAGCGTGGGGATGGCCTACGAGCAGTACTTC,TRBJ2-7,TRBV29-1,-,few
CASSYSNRGKTYEQYF,TGTGCCAGCAGTTACTCGAATAGGGGGAAAACCTACGAGCAGTACTTC,TRBJ2-7,TRBV6-6,-,-
CSVVTVDTGELFF,TGCAGCGTTGTCACGGTCGACACCGGGGAGCTGTTTTTT,TRBJ2-2,TRBV29-1,-,-
CASSRRLRADETQYF,TGTGCCAGCAGTCGGAGGCTGAGGGCGGACGAGACCCAGTACTTC,TRBJ2-5,TRBV9,-,-
CASSFGQSNEQFF,TGCGCCAGCAGCTTTGGGCAATCCAATGAGCAGTTCTTC,TRBJ2-1,TRBV5-1,-,few